This TCR beta chain emerged from a study of T cell repertoires and HLA-DP antigens. Overall study: CD4+ T cells were cocultured with HeLa cells expressing HLA-DP. Overall study findings and caveats: The CD4+ repertoire was not split into naive and memory. Sorted CD137+ clonality was 0.3 to 0.5 for both alloantigens, versus around 0.037 pre-culture.

With respect to this clone: The antigen is unknown.

CD4+ T cells, purified by negative selection, averaged approximately 98% purity. Sequenced by immunoSEQ multiplex PCR; TCRdb stores in-frame clones only, minus some. The sample lists around 110,000 clones; nearly 95% were seen once. The sequenced sample was CD4+ T cells from PBMCs. This clonotype was obtained from a young woman in good health and CMV-seronegative.

The CDR3 loop is CASRIQGSSGNTIYF. The CDR3 bases are TGTGCCAGTAGGATACAGGGGAGCTCTGGAAACACCATATATTTT. The genes are TRBV19 and TRBJ1-3; TRBD1 matches at 7 bases. V shed 6 bases, J shed 0 bases, and the junction held 5 bases outside the gene matches. Germline V gives CDR1 LNHDA, CDR2 SQIVND (reference sequence). The CDR3 has 15 residues.